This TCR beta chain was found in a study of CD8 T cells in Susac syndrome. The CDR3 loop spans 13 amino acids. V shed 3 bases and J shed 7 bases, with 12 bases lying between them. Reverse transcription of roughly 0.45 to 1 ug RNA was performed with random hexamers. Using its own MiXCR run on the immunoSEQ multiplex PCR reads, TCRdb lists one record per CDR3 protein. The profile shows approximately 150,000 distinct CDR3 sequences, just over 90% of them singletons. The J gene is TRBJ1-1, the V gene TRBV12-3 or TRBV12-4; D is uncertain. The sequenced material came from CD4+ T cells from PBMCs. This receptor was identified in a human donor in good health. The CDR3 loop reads CASSFADSGEAFF. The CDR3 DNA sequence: TGTGCCAGCAGTTTCGCGGACTCGGGTGAAGCTTTCTTT.